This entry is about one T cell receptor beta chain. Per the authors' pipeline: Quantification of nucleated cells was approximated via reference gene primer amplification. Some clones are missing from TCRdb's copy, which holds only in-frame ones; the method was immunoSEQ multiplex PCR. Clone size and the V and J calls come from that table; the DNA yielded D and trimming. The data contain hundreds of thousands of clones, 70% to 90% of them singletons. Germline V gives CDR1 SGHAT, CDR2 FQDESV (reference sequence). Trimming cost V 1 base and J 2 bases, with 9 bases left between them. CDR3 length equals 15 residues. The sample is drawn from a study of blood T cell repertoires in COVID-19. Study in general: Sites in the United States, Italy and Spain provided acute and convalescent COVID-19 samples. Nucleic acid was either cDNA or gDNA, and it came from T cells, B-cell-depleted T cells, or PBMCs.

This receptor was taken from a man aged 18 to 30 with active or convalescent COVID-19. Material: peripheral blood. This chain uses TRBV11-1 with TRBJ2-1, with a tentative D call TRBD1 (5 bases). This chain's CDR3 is CASSLVAGTYNEQFF. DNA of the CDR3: TGTGCCAGCAGCTTAGTAGCAGGGACCTACAATGAGCAGTTCTTC. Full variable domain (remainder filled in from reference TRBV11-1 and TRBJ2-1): EAEVAQSPRYKITEKSQAVAFWCDPISGHATLYWYRQILGQGPELLVQFQDESVVDDSQLPKDRFSAERLKGVDSTLKIQPAELGDSAMYLCASSLVAGTYNEQFFGPGTRLTVL.